The T cell receptor beta chain described here comes from a study of early T cells in non-severe SARS-CoV-2 infection. Germline V lookup: CDR1 SGHRS, CDR2 YFSETQ. Trimming pared 2 bases from V and 6 bases from J, leaving 18 bases between. This CDR3 spans 15 amino acids. TCRdb passed the 5' RACE reads through MiXCR, listing each CDR3 protein once. The table has 70,000 to 85,000 distinct CDR3 sequences, around an eighth seen once; the top ten hold over 2.5%. The sample taken for sequencing was whole blood. The chain joins TRBV5-1 to TRBJ2-7; a weak D match, TRBD1 (6 bases). The TCR sequence derives from an adult who was a healthcare worker with PCR-confirmed SARS-CoV-2 infection or an uninfected control (not recorded which). The CDR3 sequence: CASSFQGTELGEQYF. The CDR3 nucleotides read TGCGCCAGCAGCTTTCAGGGGACCGAGCTTGGCGAGCAGTACTTC.